The source of this T cell receptor beta chain is a study of Siglec-9 on CD8 T cells in melanoma. Per the germline V gene, CDR1 is SGHRS and CDR2 is YFSETQ. The CDR3 is made up of 17 amino acids. The germline V and J ends were trimmed by 0 bases and 2 bases, with 15 bases remaining between them. In regard to this clone: The antigen is not known.

Produced via immunoSEQ multiplex PCR; TCRdb's table is partial and in-frame only. The sample has about 30,000 clones; around three quarters are singletons. General study results and limits: An effector memory CD8+ subset marked by Siglec-9 reportedly appeared to gather in melanoma.

The V call is TRBV5-1, the J call TRBJ1-5; D unresolved. The TCR sequence derives from a human donor in good health. What was sequenced was Siglec-9- CD8+ T cells sorted from blood. The CDR3 bases are TGCGCCAGCAGCTTGGATTTTCGGGTAGAAGGCAATCAGCCCCAGCATTTT. It encodes CASSLDFRVEGNQPQHF.